The 18 T cell receptor beta chains below all came from one sample that was sequenced in a study of cytomegalovirus exposure and HLA in healthy donors. PCR primers comprised 60 Vbeta and 13 Jbeta primers. Libraries were prepared by immunoSEQ multiplex PCR; TCRdb keeps only in-frame clonotypes and omits some of them. In the table there are under 200,000 clones, around 80% of which are singletons. Input material: PBMCs. The origin of the receptors is a girl between 5 and 17 years old in good health and CMV-seropositive.

The chain is built from TRBV23-1 and TRBJ2-7; D possibly corresponds to TRBD1 (6 bases). TRBV23-1 is an ORF, and what it does is uncertain. Trimming shortened V by 6 bases and J by 0 bases, and 30 bases separated the two germline ends. The CDR3 spans 20 residues. Here the CDR3 DNA reads TGCGCCAGCAGCCCCCGTCGACAGGCGCGACCGACCTTGAGCTCCTACGAGCAGTACTTC. As protein: CASSPRRQARPTLSSYEQYF.

The chain uses TRBV6-1 and TRBJ1-4; D might be TRBD1 (6 bases). CDR3 size: 16 residues. Germline V gene lookup returns CDR1 MNHNS and CDR2 SASEGT. With 0 bases removed from V and 5 bases from J, the gap between germline ends came to 13 bases. The CDR3 protein is CASSEAGGRGNEKLFF. The DNA of the CDR3 is TGTGCCAGCAGTGAAGCGGGGGGGCGGGGGAATGAAAAACTGTTTTTT.

Comments on this clone: Within the sample, other DNA sequences also encode this same CDR3. The chain has TRBV5-6 and TRBJ2-7, with D possibly being TRBD2 (6 bases). This CDR3 has 12 amino acids. Germline loops: CDR1 SGHDT, CDR2 YYEEEE. V was clipped by 0 bases and J by 6 bases, with 7 bases between them. The CDR3 DNA reads as TGTGCCAGCAGCTTGGCCGGGGGCGAGCAGTACTTC. This translates into CASSLAGGEQYF.

The chain uses TRBV28 and TRBJ1-1; TRBD1 aligns across 10 bases. The CDR3 is 16 residues long. Germline values: CDR1 MDHEN, CDR2 SYDVKM. V dropped 6 bases and J dropped 5; count of bases not matched to a gene: 12. Here the CDR3 DNA reads TGTGCCAGCAGATCCCTGAGACAGGGGGCGCTGACTGAAGCTTTCTTT. This translates into CASRSLRQGALTEAFF.

The chain carries TRBV6-6 and TRBJ2-6; no reliable D call. Germline V lookup: CDR1 MNHNY, CDR2 SVGAGI (reference sequence). Trimming left V 5 bases short and J 1 base short, with 9 bases between. The CDR3 contains 15 residues. For the CDR3, the DNA is TGTGCCAGCAGTCCCCCCGGGTCTGGGGCCAACGTCCTGACTTTC. Its protein is CASSPPGSGANVLTF.

The chain has TRBV18 and TRBJ1-1; TRBD1 matches 8 bases. CDR1 and CDR2 (germline): KGHSH, LQKENI. CDR3 length: 13 residues. Germline trimming cut 6 bases from V and 3 bases from J; bases unmatched to any gene: 3. The CDR3 DNA reads as TGTGCCAGCTCGCCGGGACAGGACACTGAAGCTTTCTTT. It encodes CASSPGQDTEAFF.

V and J are TRBV7-9 and TRBJ1-1, with D perhaps matching TRBD1 (6 bases). Germline V CDR1 and CDR2: SEHNR, FQNEAQ (reference sequence). The CDR3 is made up of 15 amino acids. V was trimmed by 5 bases and J by 6 bases, leaving 19 bases between them. The chain's CDR3 is CASSVTGTPSPEAFF. Written as DNA, the CDR3 is TGTGCCAGCAGCGTAACCGGGACACCCAGTCCTGAAGCTTTCTTT. The entire variable domain, with the rest obtained from reference TRBV7-9 and TRBJ1-1, is as follows: DTGVSQNPRHKITKRGQNVTFRCDPISEHNRLYWYRQTLGQGPEFLTYFQNEAQLEKSRLLSDRFSAERPKGSFSTLEIQRTEQGDSAMYLCASSVTGTPSPEAFFGQGTRLTVV.

The rearrangement joins TRBV28 to TRBJ1-5; 8 bases are shared with TRBD1. The CDR3 contains 15 residues. Looked up from germline, CDR1 is MDHEN and CDR2 is SYDVKM. J lost 3 bases, V lost 5 bases, and 6 bases had no gene match. The CDR3 DNA follows: TGTGCCAGCAGTACGGACAGGGCCAACAATCAGCCCCAGCATTTT. This sequence encodes CASSTDRANNQPQHF.

The chain couples TRBV4-1 to TRBJ1-2, with D perhaps matching TRBD1 (5 bases). Looked up from germline, CDR1 is MGHRA and CDR2 is YSYEKL. CDR3 length: 14 amino acids. Between the trimmed V and J ends, which lost 1 base and 8 bases, there was a span of 14 bases. CDR3 nucleotide sequence: TGCGCCAGCAGCCAAGGGCCGGGGGAGGGAGGCTACACCTTC. Amino acids: CASSQGPGEGGYTF.

The rearrangement joins TRBV27 to TRBJ2-1; 7 bases are a match to TRBD1. From germline, CDR1 is MNHEY and CDR2 SMNVEV (reference sequence). CDR3 length: 14 amino acids. The J segment lost 1 base and the V segment lost 6 bases, leaving 3 bases of the junction unmatched. CDR3 sequence reads: CASRTGTSYNEQFF. The CDR3 nucleotides read TGTGCCAGCAGGACAGGGACATCCTACAATGAGCAGTTCTTC.

This chain uses TRBV6-1 with TRBJ2-1, with a possible D match to TRBD2 (5 bases). The germline CDR1 and CDR2 sequences are MNHNS and SASEGT. This CDR3 has 14 amino acids. The V end was cut by 5 bases, the J end by 4 bases, with 12 bases between. CDR3 bases: TGTGCCAGCAGTCTATTAGCGCCTTACAATGAGCAGTTCTTC. Translated, it gives CASSLLAPYNEQFF.

V gene TRBV2 combines with J gene TRBJ1-5, with 7 bases that match TRBD1. J was trimmed by 6 bases and V by 6 bases; bases with no gene match: 8. The germline gives CDR1 SNHLY, CDR2 FYNNEI. CDR3 size: 14 residues. The CDR3: CASSKDRVGQPQHF. Written as DNA, the CDR3 is TGTGCCAGCAGCAAAGACAGGGTGGGTCAGCCCCAGCATTTT.

The genes are TRBV6-5 and TRBJ1-2; D might be TRBD1 (5 bases). V lost 5 bases and J 4 bases, leaving 14 bases between the germline ends. The CDR3 consists of 14 residues. From germline, CDR1 is MNHEY and CDR2 SVGAGI. CDR3 in amino acids: CASSVGGASYGYTF. In nucleotides, the CDR3 is TGTGCCAGCAGTGTGGGCGGGGCATCCTATGGCTACACCTTC.

In this sample, this clone turned up once. The chain carries TRBV11-3 and TRBJ1-1; the D gene is possibly TRBD1 (5 bases). Trimming removed 8 bases at V and 8 bases at J, with 18 bases between. The germline V gene encodes CDR1 SGHNT and CDR2 YENEEA. The CDR3 extends over 13 amino acids. CDR3 coding DNA: TGTGCCAGCTCTCGGAGGGGTGGCAGCGAAGCTTTCTTT. Translating gives CASSRRGGSEAFF.

The chain combines TRBV28 with TRBJ1-2; 10 bases are a match to TRBD1. Germline lookup yields CDR1 MDHEN and CDR2 SYDVKM. The length of the CDR3 is 16 residues. V lost 6 bases, J lost 4 bases, and 11 bases stayed unmatched. The CDR3 region has the DNA TGTGCCAGCAGCCCAACCGACAGGGGGCGCGCCTATGGCTACACCTTC. It specifies CASSPTDRGRAYGYTF.

The chain recombines TRBV27 with TRBJ2-3; 9 bases map to TRBD1. With V trimmed by 8 bases and J by 4 bases, 7 bases remained unmatched. CDR1 is MNHEY, CDR2 SMNVEV, per germline (reference sequence). The CDR3 contains 14 residues. In nucleotides, the CDR3 is TGTGCCAGCCGGGACAGGGAAGTTGCAGATACGCAGTATTTT. It yields the protein CASRDREVADTQYF.

This rearrangement joins TRBV2 to TRBJ2-7; D possibly corresponds to TRBD2 (5 bases). Per the germline V gene, CDR1 is SNHLY and CDR2 is FYNNEI. V was trimmed by 4 bases and J by 3 bases, leaving 13 bases between them. The CDR3 has 14 residues. In nucleotides, the CDR3 is TGTGCCAGCAGTGTCTGGCCGGGGAGCTACGAGCAGTACTTC. Its protein product is CASSVWPGSYEQYF.

V and J are TRBV6-6 and TRBJ1-5, with 9 bases that match TRBD1. The germline V gene encodes CDR1 MNHNY and CDR2 SVGAGI (reference sequence). The CDR3 loop spans 14 amino acids. V shed 8 bases and J 3 bases; nucleotides not matched to a gene: 5. The CDR3 protein is CASSGQGFNQPQHF. The CDR3 bases are TGTGCCAGCTCCGGACAGGGGTTCAATCAGCCCCAGCATTTT.